This paragraph covers one TCR beta chain sequence. This clonotype was seen repeatedly, ten times or more. Its antigen target is currently unknown. The input lacks base qualities; no much larger clone sits a single base away. The data derive from a study of T-cell reconstitution after alpha-beta-depleted transplantation in children (dated by TCRdb to the mid-2010s). Looking at the study overall: Using TCR repertoire profiling, the study followed T-cell immune reconstitution in a quantitative way in children after TCRalphabeta/CD19-depleted allogeneic hematopoietic cell transplantation.

Summary of the overall study and its limitations: The apparently early alphabetaT-cell count recovery about two months after transplant was reportedly dependent on only several hundred rapidly expanded clones derived from non-depleted graft cells. Hyperexpanded clone frequencies declined over subsequent months; after one year, T-cell counts and TCRbeta diversity were mostly attributed to newly produced T cells. In some patients, high TCRbeta diversity at day 60 was attributed to recipient T cells and intrathymic progenitors that had survived conditioning.

Library generation was performed with PCR. Reads for this sample came from an Illumina HiSeq 2500. TCR library preparation used molecular barcoding, with unique molecular identifiers applied to normalize quantification of the TCRbeta repertoire. Using fastp trimming at Q25 and MiXCR clonotype assembly, TCRdb reanalyzed the public sequencing data and kept in-frame beta chains. Rows with one shared CDR3 protein collapse into an entry with the most common genes and DNA. This sample holds 200,000 to 250,000 distinct CDR3 sequences; around 7.5% were observed only once. 6.3% of the sample belongs to the ten largest clones. Read against the paper, the sample's treatment or condition label means: allogeneic hematopoietic cell transplantation with graft depleted of TCRalphabeta T cells and CD19 B cells. The children who served as transplant recipients had been given grafts of TCRalphabeta/CD19-depleted allogeneic hematopoietic cells.

The CDR3 runs 12 amino acids, cysteine and phenylalanine included. The read is trimmed to its CDR3 DNA, 36 bases read in frame from base 1. The germline V and J ends show losses of 6 bases and 5 bases respectively, and no gene match explains 2 bases of the junction. The germline V gene (reference sequence) provides CDR1 LGHDT and CDR2 YNNKEL. This receptor was identified in a male patient younger than 18 who had a stem cell transplant for acute lymphoblastic leukemia, so the T cells may come from the graft donor. The sample consisted of PBMCs, mostly from graft donor cells, taken 180 days after TCRalphabeta/CD19-depleted stem cell transplant. In this chain, TRBV3-1 is recombined with TRBJ2-5; 8 central bases correspond to TRBD1. CDR3 protein: CASRDRVETQYF. The nucleotides are TGTGCCAGCAGGGACAGGGTCGAGACCCAGTACTTC.